A selection of T cell receptor beta chains follows, all from one sample in a study of Japanese encephalitis immunity and Zika vaccine responses. TCRdb passed the 5' RACE reads through MiXCR, listing each CDR3 protein once. The sample has 150 to 200 distinct CDR3 sequences, around 1.7% seen once. Specimen: antigen-activated CD4+ T cells from blood, cultured, collected during a Zika inactivated vaccine study. All receptors come from an adult man who received an inactivated Zika virus vaccine. The CDR3 runs from the conserved cysteine through the conserved F or W. A D gene is named only where the DNA matches it firmly.

V gene,D gene,J gene,CDR3 protein
TRBV6-1,.,TRBJ1-2,CASSGVPPSNYGYTF
TRBV20-1,.,TRBJ1-3,CSGQEDGNTIYF
TRBV18,TRBD1,TRBJ2-7,CASSGTGSSYEQYF
TRBV7-2,TRBD1,TRBJ1-2,CASSLEGAPYGYTF
TRBV28,TRBD2,TRBJ2-7,CASIMSAGGPQEQYF
TRBV7-9,.,TRBJ1-1,CASSLGATGVEAFF
TRBV19,.,TRBJ2-5,CASSRQVGETQYF
TRBV7-2,.,TRBJ2-4,CASSLGGTKNIQYF
TRBV25-1,.,TRBJ1-4,CASSYRAPNEKLFF
TRBV24-1,TRBD2,TRBJ2-1,CATSDPIAGGGNEQFF
TRBV11-2,.,TRBJ1-1,CASSSQNTPNTEAFF
TRBV7-8,.,TRBJ2-7,CASSLGGSAYEQYF
TRBV7-2,TRBD1,TRBJ1-5,CASSKQGSGNQPQHF
TRBV20-1,.,TRBJ1-1,CSARPAATRLEAFF
TRBV29-1,TRBD2,TRBJ2-5,CSVGLGTSQWETQYF
TRBV11-2,.,TRBJ1-3,CASSLGKSGNTIYF
TRBV6-2/TRBV6-3,.,TRBJ1-1,CASSLRTDSTEAFF
TRBV20-1,.,TRBJ2-1,CSARNLGGGSYNEQFF
TRBV28,.,TRBJ1-1,CASSTGPPLNTEAFF